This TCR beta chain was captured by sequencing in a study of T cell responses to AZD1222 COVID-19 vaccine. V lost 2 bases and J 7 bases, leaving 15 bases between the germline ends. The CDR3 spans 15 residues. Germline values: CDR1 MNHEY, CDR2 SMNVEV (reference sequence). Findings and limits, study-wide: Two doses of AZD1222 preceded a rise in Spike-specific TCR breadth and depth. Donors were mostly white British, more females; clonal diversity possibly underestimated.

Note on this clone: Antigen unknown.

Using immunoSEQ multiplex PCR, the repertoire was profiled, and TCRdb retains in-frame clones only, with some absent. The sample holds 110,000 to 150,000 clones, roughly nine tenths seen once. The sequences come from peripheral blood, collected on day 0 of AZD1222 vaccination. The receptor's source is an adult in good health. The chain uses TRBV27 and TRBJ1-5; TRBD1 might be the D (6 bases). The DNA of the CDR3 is TGTGCCAGCAGTTTAGAGGGGGGATGGGGACAGCCCCAGCATTTT. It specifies CASSLEGGWGQPQHF.